This entry concerns a single TCR beta chain. Its antigen is currently unknown. This entry belongs to a study of cytomegalovirus exposure and HLA in healthy donors. The PCR contained 60 Vbeta and 13 Jbeta primers. Assay used: immunoSEQ multiplex PCR; TCRdb lists only in-frame clones, some missing. The sample has about 150,000 clones; 80% to 90% are singletons. The V end was cut by 1 base, the J end by 0 bases, with 10 bases between. CDR1 is MDHEN, CDR2 SYDVKM, per germline. The CDR3 loop spans 16 amino acids. Study-wide results and limits: In vitro data verified a few CMV-associated chains as specific for CMV antigens.

The specimen sequenced was PBMCs. The clonotype was recovered from a boy aged 2 to 9 in good health and CMV-seronegative. The chain combines TRBV28 with TRBJ2-4; TRBD2 might be the D (5 bases). The CDR3 spells CASSLSGGLAKNIQYF. CDR3 bases: TGTGCCAGCAGTTTATCGGGCGGGCTAGCCAAAAACATTCAGTACTTC.